These 20 T cell receptor beta chains came from one sample sequenced in a study of early T cells in non-severe SARS-CoV-2 infection. A single record per CDR3 protein comes from TCRdb applying MiXCR to the 5' RACE reads. The sample carries around 44,000 distinct CDR3 sequences, approximately 7.6% recorded once. Sequences were obtained from whole blood. All receptors derive from an adult who was a healthcare worker with PCR-confirmed SARS-CoV-2 infection or an uninfected control (not recorded which).

This clonotype showed up many times. The chain employs TRBV14 and TRBJ1-1, with D hard to call. V lost 1 base, J lost 3 bases, and 6 bases lay in between. CDR3 length: 13 amino acids. Germline V gene lookup returns CDR1 SGHDN and CDR2 FVKESK. CDR3 DNA sequence: TGTGCCAGCAGCCAAGCCAGCGACACTGAAGCTTTCTTT. Protein: CASSQASDTEAFF.

The table lists this clonotype with many counts. The chain employs TRBV20-1 and TRBJ2-7; TRBD1 is a possible D gene (6 bases). Germline V gives CDR1 DFQATT, CDR2 SNEGSKA (reference sequence). This CDR3 is built from 13 residues. Trimming left V 6 bases short and J 4 bases short, with 16 bases between. This CDR3 is CSAPPQGIYEQYF. CDR3 coding DNA: TGCAGTGCCCCGCCTCAGGGGATTTACGAGCAGTACTTC.

This clonotype was detected many times. The V call is TRBV27, the J call TRBJ1-5; D is perhaps TRBD1 (5 bases). The V end lost 3 bases, the J end lost 7 bases, and 13 bases lay between the germline ends. The CDR3 length is 14 residues. Germline V CDR1 and CDR2: MNHEY, SMNVEV (reference sequence). The CDR3 sequence is CASSLVGARQPQHF. CDR3 DNA sequence: TGTGCCAGCAGTTTGGTAGGGGCGCGGCAGCCCCAGCATTTT.

The rearrangement uses TRBV7-2 and TRBJ2-5, with D perhaps matching TRBD1 (6 bases). CDR1 is SGHTA, CDR2 FQGNSA, per germline. V was clipped by 2 bases and J by 2 bases, with 12 bases between them. There are 15 residues in the CDR3. The CDR3, as DNA: TGTGCCAGCAGCTTAACCGCAAGGGGGCAAGAGACCCAGTACTTC. Translated, it gives CASSLTARGQETQYF.

This clonotype was counted many times. The rearrangement uses TRBV24-1 and TRBJ2-3; D is unclear. Deletions cut 10 bases from V and 2 bases from J, with 15 bases between. Looked up from germline, CDR1 is KGHDR and CDR2 is SFDVKD. The CDR3 covers 14 residues. The CDR3 coding sequence is TGTGCCACAGTGGACGGCCAGACCACAGATACGCAGTATTTT. Protein: CATVDGQTTDTQYF.

The chain joins TRBV20-1 to TRBJ2-4, with D possibly TRBD1 on 5 matching bases. Germline V CDR1 and CDR2: DFQATT, SNEGSKA (reference sequence). This CDR3 has 15 amino acids. Trimming left V 2 bases short and J 7 bases short, with 18 bases between. The CDR3 coding sequence is TGCAGTGCTAGACCCAGTTCAGGGATGTTCAACATTCAGTACTTC. This codes for CSARPSSGMFNIQYF.

This clonotype was observed at least ten times. The genes are TRBV5-1 and TRBJ2-3; 10 bases map to TRBD2. The germline V gene encodes CDR1 SGHRS and CDR2 YFSETQ. The CDR3 is 16 residues long. V shed 0 bases and J 0 bases; nucleotides not matched to a gene: 1. This CDR3 is CASSLVAGGSTDTQYF. CDR3 bases: TGCGCCAGCAGCTTGGTAGCGGGGGGTAGCACAGATACGCAGTATTTT.

This clonotype has more than one count but fewer than ten. The CDR3 DNA reads as TGTGCCAGCTCACCATATCGGCTGCCGCCGAACACCGGGGAGCTGTTTTTT. Protein sequence: CASSPYRLPPNTGELFF. This rearrangement joins TRBV18 to TRBJ2-2; D gene unclear. The V end lost 2 bases, the J end lost 0 bases, and 13 bases lay between the germline ends. The CDR3 totals 17 residues. Germline CDR1 reads KGHSH; CDR2 reads LQKENI.

In its sample, this clonotype was seen a few times. The rearrangement links TRBV11-2 to TRBJ2-7; D is undetermined. V was trimmed by 0 bases and J by 6 bases, leaving 9 bases between them. This CDR3 is 13 amino acids long. The germline V gene encodes CDR1 SGHAT and CDR2 FQNNGV. CDR3 DNA sequence: TGTGCCAGCAGCTTAGATCCTTTGGCCGAGCAGTACTTC. It yields the protein CASSLDPLAEQYF.

This rearrangement joins TRBV20-1 to TRBJ2-7; a possible D gene is TRBD1 (6 bases). Germline values: CDR1 DFQATT, CDR2 SNEGSKA (reference sequence). The CDR3 length is 11 residues. The V end lost 7 bases, the J end lost 2 bases, and 9 bases lay between the germline ends. CDR3 residues: CSGRGTYEQYF. As DNA, the CDR3 is TGCAGTGGCAGGGGAACCTACGAGCAGTACTTC.

This clonotype was observed many times. The chain uses TRBV30 and TRBJ1-1; 8 nucleotides match TRBD1. V was clipped by 0 bases and J by 1 base; unmatched bases: 1. Germline V gene lookup returns CDR1 GTSNPN and CDR2 SVGIG (reference sequence). The CDR3 extends over 14 amino acids. Written as DNA, the CDR3 is TGTGCCTGGAGTGTAGGGACAGGGAACACTGAAGCTTTCTTT. It yields the protein CAWSVGTGNTEAFF.

This clonotype occurred many times. The J gene is TRBJ1-1, the V gene TRBV6-5; maybe TRBD1 (6 bases). This CDR3 spans 14 amino acids. Germline CDR1 reads MNHEY; CDR2 reads SVGAGI. The V and J ends lost 4 bases and 1 base respectively, with 10 bases between them. CDR3 protein: CASSSSTGNTEAFF. CDR3 DNA sequence: TGTGCCAGCAGTTCCTCGACAGGGAACACTGAAGCTTTCTTT.

The chain links TRBV7-9 to TRBJ2-7; D ambiguous. Trimming removed 3 bases from V and 5 bases from J, with 14 bases in between. In germline, CDR1 is SEHNR, CDR2 FQNEAQ (reference sequence). CDR3 length: 14 residues. CDR3 nucleotide sequence: TGTGCCAGCAGCTTGAGTTCCCCGCCGCACGAGCAGTACTTC. As protein: CASSLSSPPHEQYF. Filled out from reference TRBV7-9 and TRBJ2-7, the complete variable domain reads DTGVSQNPRHKITKRGQNVTFRCDPISEHNRLYWYRQTLGQGPEFLTYFQNEAQLEKSRLLSDRFSAERPKGSFSTLEIQRTEQGDSAMYLCASSLSSPPHEQYFGPGTRLTVT.

This clonotype was observed many times. The J gene is TRBJ2-3, the V gene TRBV12-5; D is uncertain. Germline values: CDR1 LGHNT, CDR2 FRNRAP. Trimming shortened V by 2 bases and J by 5 bases, and 5 bases separated the two germline ends. The CDR3 spans 12 residues. The CDR3, as DNA: TGTGCTAGTGGTTTGAGCCGAGATACGCAGTATTTT. It codes for CASGLSRDTQYF.

The CDR3, as DNA: TGTGCCAGCAGTTACTCGAGAAATCAGCCCCAGCATTTT. Protein sequence: CASSYSRNQPQHF. The V call is TRBV6-5, the J call TRBJ1-5; D not certain. The CDR3 totals 13 residues. The germline V gene encodes CDR1 MNHEY and CDR2 SVGAGI. V lost 0 bases to trimming and J lost 4 bases, with 4 bases between them.

This clonotype was found many times. V usage is TRBV3-1 and J usage is TRBJ2-1, with D maybe TRBD2 (6 bases). V lost 6 bases, J lost 7 bases, and 19 bases lay in between. Germline CDR1 is LGHDT and CDR2 is YNNKEL (reference sequence). The CDR3 runs 15 residues. The CDR3 here is CASRPTPLAHNEQFF. The CDR3 bases are TGTGCCAGCAGACCAACTCCCCTAGCGCATAATGAGCAGTTCTTC.

Many counts were recorded for this clonotype. V usage is TRBV20-1 and J usage is TRBJ2-1, with 9 bases that match TRBD1. V shed 0 bases and J 4 bases; nucleotides not matched to a gene: 10. CDR3 length: 17 residues. CDR1 DFQATT and CDR2 SNEGSKA come from the germline V gene (reference sequence). Here the CDR3 DNA reads TGCAGTGCTAGAGACAGAGGACAGGGGAGGGGGTACAATGAGCAGTTCTTC. Protein: CSARDRGQGRGYNEQFF.

As to this clonotype: This may be a read error: a much more frequent sequence differs by one nucleotide. This chain joins TRBV10-2 and TRBJ2-7; perhaps TRBD2 as D (5 bases). There are 14 residues in the CDR3. Trimming pared 5 bases from V and 2 bases from J, leaving 13 bases between. The V gene's germline CDR1 is WSHSY and CDR2 SAAADI. The CDR3 coding sequence is TGCGCCAGCAGTTACGGGATAGTCGCCTACGAGCAGTACTTC. Protein product: CASSYGIVAYEQYF.

This clonotype has at least ten counts. This chain uses TRBV3-1 with TRBJ2-7, with 10 bases identical to TRBD2. The CDR3 totals 15 residues. Germline V lookup: CDR1 LGHDT, CDR2 YNNKEL (reference sequence). Trimming at V came to 2 bases and at J to 4 bases, leaving 5 bases not matched to a gene. This CDR3 is CASSQQRGGIYEQYF. The CDR3 nucleotides read TGTGCCAGCAGCCAACAGCGGGGGGGCATATACGAGCAGTACTTC.

At least ten counts were recorded for this clonotype. V usage is TRBV27 and J usage is TRBJ2-1; D is possibly TRBD2 (5 bases). The germline V gene encodes CDR1 MNHEY and CDR2 SMNVEV (reference sequence). V lost 5 bases and J 3 bases, leaving 14 bases between the germline ends. The CDR3 contains 15 residues. The CDR3, as DNA: TGTGCCAGCAGTCTCCGGACGGGAAACTACAATGAGCAGTTCTTC. The encoded protein is CASSLRTGNYNEQFF.